The 27 T cell receptor beta chains given below trace back to one sample, sequenced in a study of cytomegalovirus exposure and HLA in healthy donors. A multiplex PCR was run with 60 Vbeta primers and 13 Jbeta primers. Produced via immunoSEQ multiplex PCR; TCRdb's table is partial and in-frame only. This table holds 90,000 to 150,000 clones, 75% to 90% found once. The sample comprised PBMCs. These receptors all come from a man aged 40-49 years in good health and CMV-seronegative.

The V and J genes are TRBV5-1 and TRBJ2-6; tentative D call: TRBD1 (6 bases). CDR3 length: 18 amino acids. The germline V gene encodes CDR1 SGHRS and CDR2 YFSETQ. V dropped 2 bases and J dropped 3 bases, with 18 bases sitting between them. CDR3 sequence: CASSFRTEKLYGANVLTF. The DNA of the CDR3 is TGCGCCAGCAGCTTCCGGACAGAAAAACTGTATGGGGCCAACGTCCTGACTTTC.

In its sample, this clone was seen a few times. The V gene is TRBV27, the J gene TRBJ2-2; a weak D match, TRBD2 (5 bases). V gave up 5 bases and J gave up 5 bases, with 9 bases separating them. The CDR3 length is 13 residues. Germline assignment: CDR1 MNHEY and CDR2 SMNVEV (reference sequence). CDR3 DNA: TGTGCCAGCAGTCTCACGGGGACCGGGGAGCTGTTTTTT. Translating it yields CASSLTGTGELFF.

The V gene is TRBV7-9, the J gene TRBJ1-2; unclear D gene. The CDR3 sequence is 13 residues long. The germline V and J ends were trimmed by 3 bases and 1 base, with 6 bases remaining between them. The germline V gene encodes CDR1 SEHNR and CDR2 FQNEAQ (reference sequence). Here the CDR3 reads CASSFGLNYGYTF. The CDR3 DNA is TGTGCCAGCAGCTTTGGGCTTAACTATGGCTACACCTTC.

The chain links TRBV28 to TRBJ2-1; 12 bases match TRBD2. The germline CDR1 and CDR2 sequences are MDHEN and SYDVKM. With 5 bases clipped from V and 4 bases from J, the junction kept 9 bases outside the gene matches. The CDR3 length is 17 residues. CDR3 nucleotides: TGTGCCAGCAGTGAACCCGAAGGACTAGCGGGGTACAATGAGCAGTTCTTC. Translating gives CASSEPEGLAGYNEQFF.

The chain's CDR3 is CAISLGLGKGGDTQYF. In DNA, the CDR3 is TGTGCCATCAGTCTCGGACTAGGGAAGGGAGGGGATACGCAGTATTTT. V usage is TRBV10-3 and J usage is TRBJ2-3; TRBD2 matches 7 bases. V shed 5 bases and J 6 bases; nucleotides not matched to a gene: 14. Per the germline V gene, CDR1 is ENHRY and CDR2 is SYGVKD. The CDR3 totals 16 residues.

The rearrangement links TRBV2 to TRBJ1-5; 7 bases are shared with TRBD1. The V gene's germline CDR1 is SNHLY and CDR2 FYNNEI. With 0 bases clipped from V and 2 bases from J, the junction kept 10 bases outside the gene matches. This CDR3 contains 18 residues. The CDR3: CASSEALRGTERNQPQHF. As DNA, the CDR3 is TGTGCCAGCAGTGAAGCGCTTCGGGGGACAGAGCGCAATCAGCCCCAGCATTTT.

The J gene is TRBJ1-2, the V gene TRBV6-1; D not resolved. This CDR3 has 11 amino acids. The germline gives CDR1 MNHNS, CDR2 SASEGT. The V end was cut by 4 bases, the J end by 5 bases, with 5 bases between. The CDR3 nucleotides read TGTGCCAGCAGTGCCCTATATGGCTACACCTTC. Translation: CASSALYGYTF.

The V call is TRBV28, the J call TRBJ2-2; the D gene is possibly TRBD2 (6 bases). The CDR3 totals 13 residues. Trimming pared 7 bases from V and 6 bases from J, leaving 12 bases between. The germline gives CDR1 MDHEN, CDR2 SYDVKM. The chain's CDR3 is CASNPGGPGELFF. The CDR3 nucleotides are TGTGCCAGCAACCCCGGAGGGCCCGGGGAGCTGTTTTTT.

The count of this clone is one. The chain has TRBV4-3 and TRBJ2-1, with 8 bases matching TRBD2. The CDR3 runs 16 residues. Germline CDR1 LGHNA, CDR2 YSLEER. After removal of 9 bases from V and 5 bases from J, the junction contained 15 bases not matched to a gene. In DNA, the CDR3 is TGCGCCAGTACGAGGGGTAGCGGGACTCCCCACAATGAGCAGTTCTTC. Protein product: CASTRGSGTPHNEQFF.

The chain links TRBV28 to TRBJ2-7; tentative D call: TRBD2 (6 bases). Germline V CDR1 and CDR2: MDHEN, SYDVKM. Trimming removed 8 bases at V and 2 bases at J, with 10 bases between. The length of the CDR3 is 12 residues. CDR3 region: CASWDSTYEQYF. Written as DNA, the CDR3 is TGTGCCAGCTGGGACTCTACCTACGAGCAGTACTTC.

The chain is built from TRBV19 and TRBJ1-1; the match to TRBD1 covers 9 bases. V was pared by 6 bases and J by 0 bases, with 2 bases of the junction left unmatched. Germline V lookup: CDR1 LNHDA, CDR2 SQIVND (reference sequence). The CDR3 extends over 14 amino acids. As DNA, the CDR3 is TGTGCCAGTAGGAGGGACAGGGTGAACACTGAAGCTTTCTTT. Amino acids: CASRRDRVNTEAFF.

With respect to this clone: One end of the junction is discordant with germline, which a read error may explain. V is TRBV7-9 and J is TRBJ1-1; TRBD1 matches 7 bases. The germline V gene encodes CDR1 SEHNR and CDR2 FQNEAQ (reference sequence). The length of the CDR3 is 13 residues. The CDR3: CSSSPGTAPEAFF. The CDR3 DNA sequence: TGTTCCAGCAGCCCAGGGACAGCTCCAGAAGCTTTCTTT.

V and J are TRBV5-1 and TRBJ2-1; D uncertain. V dropped 4 bases and J dropped 6 bases, with 11 bases sitting between them. The V gene's germline CDR1 is SGHRS and CDR2 YFSETQ. The CDR3 spans 13 residues. The CDR3 loop is CASSESPGNEQFF. CDR3 DNA sequence: TGCGCCAGCAGCGAGAGTCCGGGCAATGAGCAGTTCTTC.

This clone came up a few times. The chain carries TRBV6-5 and TRBJ1-6; perhaps TRBD1 as D (5 bases). V was cut by 1 base and J by 7 bases, with 11 bases left in between. The CDR3 runs to 15 residues. The germline gives CDR1 MNHEY, CDR2 SVGAGI. CDR3 region: CASSYFQGPNSPLHF. The CDR3, as DNA: TGTGCCAGCAGTTACTTCCAGGGTCCCAATTCACCCCTCCACTTT.

The CDR3 region has the DNA TGTGCCAGCAGTTTCTCCGGGAAGACCACTGAAGCTTTCTTT. Its protein product is CASSFSGKTTEAFF. The gene calls are TRBV28 and TRBJ1-1; D gene uncertain. In germline, CDR1 is MDHEN, CDR2 SYDVKM. V was shortened by 3 bases and J by 4 bases, with 12 bases between the two germline ends. The CDR3 is made up of 14 amino acids.

This clone was counted a single time. This chain uses TRBV28 with TRBJ2-5; TRBD1 matches at 9 bases. Germline lookup yields CDR1 MDHEN and CDR2 SYDVKM. V trimming: 6 bases; J trimming: 1 base; junction bases outside the gene matches: 3. The CDR3 runs to 14 residues. The CDR3 here is CASSPTGGQETQYF. CDR3 nucleotide sequence: TGTGCCAGCAGCCCGACAGGGGGCCAAGAGACCCAGTACTTC.

This chain links TRBV19 with TRBJ1-4, with a weak D call TRBD1 (6 bases). This CDR3 spans 13 amino acids. Germline CDR1 and CDR2: LNHDA and SQIVND (reference sequence). The germline V and J ends were trimmed by 9 bases and 3 bases, with 11 bases remaining between them. CDR3 sequence (DNA): TGTGCCAGCGGACAGAGGGCTAATGAAAAACTGTTTTTT. This translates into CASGQRANEKLFF.

CDR3 coding DNA: TGTGCCAGCACTGGGGGGGCTAAACTAGATGGCTACACCTTC. Translated, it gives CASTGGAKLDGYTF. The chain employs TRBV9 and TRBJ1-2; D possibly corresponds to TRBD1 (6 bases). Germline V gene data show CDR1 as SGDLS and CDR2 as YYNGEE. The CDR3 loop spans 14 amino acids. Trimming removed 6 bases at V and 6 bases at J, with 18 bases between.

This clone came up once. The chain has TRBV6-5 and TRBJ2-3, with 7 bases matching TRBD2. V shed 1 base, J shed 4 bases, and the junction held 8 bases outside the gene matches. Germline V gene sequence: CDR1 MNHEY, CDR2 SVGAGI. The CDR3 consists of 16 residues. The CDR3 nucleotides read TGTGCCAGCAGTTACTATGGGGGGGGGACCGCAGATACGCAGTATTTT. Translation gives CASSYYGGGTADTQYF.

This clone appeared a single time. The chain joins TRBV15 to TRBJ1-5, with D unclear. Germline V gene sequence: CDR1 LNHNV, CDR2 YYDKDF (reference sequence). This CDR3 has 16 amino acids. The germline V and J ends were trimmed by 0 bases and 0 bases, with 9 bases remaining between them. CDR3 loop: CATSREGGDSNQPQHF. The DNA of the CDR3 is TGTGCCACCAGCAGAGAGGGAGGCGATAGCAATCAGCCCCAGCATTTT.

The chain combines TRBV25-1 with TRBJ2-7; 7 nucleotides match TRBD2. Looked up from germline, CDR1 is MGHDK and CDR2 is SYGVNS. The trim removed 3 bases at V and 6 bases at J, leaving 14 bases unmatched. The CDR3 is 16 residues long. CDR3 sequence: CASSDGSGTGGIEQYF. DNA for the CDR3: TGTGCCAGCAGTGATGGCTCCGGAACGGGGGGTATCGAGCAGTACTTC.

CDR3 sequence: CASSHRDSYEQYF. CDR3 DNA: TGTGCCAGCAGTCACAGGGATTCCTACGAGCAGTACTTC. The rearrangement joins TRBV6-1 to TRBJ2-7; TRBD1 is a possible D gene (6 bases). Germline assignment: CDR1 MNHNS and CDR2 SASEGT. Trimming shortened V by 5 bases and J by 1 base, and 9 bases separated the two germline ends. The CDR3 is made up of 13 amino acids.

The V gene is TRBV6-5, the J gene TRBJ2-5; the D is unclear. The DNA end is more similar to TRBJ2-7, so the J call may be wrong. Germline CDR1 reads MNHEY; CDR2 reads SVGAGI. This CDR3 contains 12 residues. The CDR3 DNA sequence: TGTGCCAGCAGAAAAAACTGGTACGAGCAGTACTTC. Translated, it gives CASRKNWYEQYF.

V is TRBV5-1 and J is TRBJ1-4, with 7 nucleotides matching TRBD1. Trimming cost V 2 bases and J 7 bases; bases outside gene matches: 5. Germline V lookup: CDR1 SGHRS, CDR2 YFSETQ. The CDR3 loop spans 14 amino acids. The DNA for the CDR3 is TGCGCCAGCAGCTTTTCGACAGGGTCTGAAAAACTGTTTTTT. It translates to CASSFSTGSEKLFF.

This sequence joins TRBV19 and TRBJ1-1; D is uncertain. With 1 base removed from V and 5 bases from J, the gap between germline ends came to 11 bases. CDR1 is LNHDA and CDR2 is SQIVND in the germline V gene (reference sequence). The CDR3 is made up of 14 amino acids. The CDR3 protein is CASSIVGTETEAFF. CDR3 DNA: TGTGCCAGTAGTATAGTGGGCACGGAAACTGAAGCTTTCTTT.

This clone showed up just once. CDR3 DNA: TGTGCCAGCAGGGGCAAACCTGAAGCTTTCTTT. Its translation is CASRGKPEAFF. The chain employs TRBV28 and TRBJ1-1; D gene uncertain. Germline V gives CDR1 MDHEN, CDR2 SYDVKM. The CDR3 is 11 amino acids. The V end was cut by 6 bases, the J end by 6 bases, with 8 bases between.

The chain uses TRBV9 and TRBJ2-5; D might be TRBD1 (6 bases). Looked up from germline, CDR1 is SGDLS and CDR2 is YYNGEE. V gave up 4 bases and J gave up 5 bases, with 9 bases separating them. The CDR3 has 12 residues. The chain's CDR3 is CASSRGGETQYF. The CDR3 DNA reads TGTGCCAGCAGCAGAGGGGGTGAGACCCAGTACTTC.